Given below is one TCR beta chain in context. Its antigen is not known. The entry originates in a study of regulatory T cells in long-lasting Graves disease. CDR1 is MNHNS and CDR2 is SASEGT in the germline V gene. V lost 6 bases and J lost 6; bases outside the gene matches: 10. The CDR3 sequence is 15 residues long. Study results and limitations: In persistent patients, shared public clonotypes (roughly 2,700) outnumbered those in new patients (966). Relative to newly diagnosed Graves' patients, persistent ones had lower TCR diversity.

iRepertoire HTBI primers and Arm-PCR of CDR3 regions built TCR beta libraries. TCRdb called the multiplex PCR reads again in MiXCR, with one record for every CDR3 protein. Of approximately 400,000 distinct CDR3 sequences listed, 23% are singletons. The time point is: persistent/refractory GD, antithyroid drugs over 5 years with positive TRAb. PBMC-extracted RNA yielded the TCR library. Patients hailed from an endocrinology department in Xi'an, China. This clonotype originated in a female donor with Graves disease. The rearrangement joins TRBV6-1 to TRBJ1-2; 10 bases agree with TRBD1. Sequenced material: peripheral blood mononuclear cells (PBMCs), taken when the disease was refractory, from a patient treated with antithyroid drugs. The CDR3 DNA reads TGTGCCAGCAGAAGAGGGCCGGACAGGGGGAATGGCTACACCTTC. Translating gives CASRRGPDRGNGYTF.